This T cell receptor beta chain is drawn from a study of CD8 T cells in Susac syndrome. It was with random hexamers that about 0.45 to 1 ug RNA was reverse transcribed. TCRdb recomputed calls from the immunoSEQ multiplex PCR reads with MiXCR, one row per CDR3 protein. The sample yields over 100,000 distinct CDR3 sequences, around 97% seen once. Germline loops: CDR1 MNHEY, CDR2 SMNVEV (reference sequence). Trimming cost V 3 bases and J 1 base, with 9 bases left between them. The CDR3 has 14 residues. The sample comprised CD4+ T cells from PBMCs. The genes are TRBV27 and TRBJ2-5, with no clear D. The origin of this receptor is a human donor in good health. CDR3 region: CASSFRLSQETQYF. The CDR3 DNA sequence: TGTGCCAGCAGTTTCAGACTGTCCCAAGAGACCCAGTACTTC.